This TCR beta chain was captured by sequencing in a study of CD8+CD57+ T cells in acquired aplastic anemia. There are a few counts of this clonotype. Its specificity is not known. This CDR3 region has 15 residues. V was shortened by 5 bases and J by 0 bases, with 13 bases between the two germline ends. CDR1 and CDR2 (germline): MNHEY, SVGAGI. Genomic DNA was employed as the template in profiling TCR beta VDJ and CDR3. TCRdb re-called the reads through MiXCR, storing one row per CDR3 protein. The top ten hold roughly 1.1% of the sample, which has about 220,000 distinct CDR3 sequences, about a third seen once. Study-wide results and caveats: The number of CD8+ CDR3 sequences shared by patients and controls was twenty-nine. Significant differences in CD8+ Simpson's diversity were not observed between patients and controls.

The sequence was collected from a human donor in good health, serving as a control. Sequencing was done on a sample of sorted CD4+, CD8+, or CD8+CD57+ T cells (not recorded which) from PBMCs. The chain is built from TRBV6-5 and TRBJ1-1; possible D gene TRBD1, 6 bases. The DNA for the CDR3 is TGTGCCAGCAGTCTAAACAGGGATCTGAACACTGAAGCTTTCTTT. Amino acids: CASSLNRDLNTEAFF.